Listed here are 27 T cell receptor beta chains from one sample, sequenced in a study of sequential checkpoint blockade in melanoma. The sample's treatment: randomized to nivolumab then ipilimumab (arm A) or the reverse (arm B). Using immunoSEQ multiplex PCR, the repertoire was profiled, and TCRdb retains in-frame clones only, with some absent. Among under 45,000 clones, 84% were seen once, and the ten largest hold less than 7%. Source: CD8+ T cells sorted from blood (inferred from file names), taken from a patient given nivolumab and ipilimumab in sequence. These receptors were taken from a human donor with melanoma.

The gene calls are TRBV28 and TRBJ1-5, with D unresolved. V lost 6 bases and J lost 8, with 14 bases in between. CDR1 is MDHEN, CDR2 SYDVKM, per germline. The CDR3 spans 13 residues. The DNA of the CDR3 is TGTGCCAGCAGGGCCCTCCTAGGTGAGCCCCAGCATTTT. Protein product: CASRALLGEPQHF.

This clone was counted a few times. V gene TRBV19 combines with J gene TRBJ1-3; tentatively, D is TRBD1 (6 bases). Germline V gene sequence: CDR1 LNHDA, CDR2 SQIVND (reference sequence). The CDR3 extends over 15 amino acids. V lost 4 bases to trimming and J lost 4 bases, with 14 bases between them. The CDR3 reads CASSSRSGAGNTIYF. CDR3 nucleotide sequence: TGTGCCAGTAGTAGCCGATCAGGGGCCGGAAACACCATATATTTT.

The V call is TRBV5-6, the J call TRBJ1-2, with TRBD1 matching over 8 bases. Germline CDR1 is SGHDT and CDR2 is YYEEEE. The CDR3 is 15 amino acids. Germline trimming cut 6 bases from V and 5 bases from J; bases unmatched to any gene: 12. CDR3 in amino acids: CASNPRGQEGYGYTF. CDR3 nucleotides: TGTGCCAGCAACCCCAGGGGGCAAGAAGGTTATGGCTACACCTTC. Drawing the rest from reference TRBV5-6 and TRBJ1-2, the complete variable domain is DAGVTQSPTHLIKTRGQQVTLRCSPKSGHDTVSWYQQALGQGPQFIFQYYEEEERQRGNFPDRFSGHQFPNYSSELNVNALLLGDSALYLCASNPRGQEGYGYTFGSGTRLTVV.

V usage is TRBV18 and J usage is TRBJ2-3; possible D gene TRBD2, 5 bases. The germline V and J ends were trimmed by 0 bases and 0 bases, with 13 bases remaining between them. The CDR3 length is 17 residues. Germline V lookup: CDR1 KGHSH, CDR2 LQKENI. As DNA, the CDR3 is TGTGCCAGCTCACCACCCCTCGGGCGGACTAGCACAGATACGCAGTATTTT. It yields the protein CASSPPLGRTSTDTQYF.

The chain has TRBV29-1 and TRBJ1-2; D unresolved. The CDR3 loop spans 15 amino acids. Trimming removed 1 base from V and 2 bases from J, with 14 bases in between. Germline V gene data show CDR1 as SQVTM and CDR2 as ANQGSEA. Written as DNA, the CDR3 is TGCAGCGTTGAAGGATCACAGACCACCAACTATGGCTACACCTTC. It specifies CSVEGSQTTNYGYTF.

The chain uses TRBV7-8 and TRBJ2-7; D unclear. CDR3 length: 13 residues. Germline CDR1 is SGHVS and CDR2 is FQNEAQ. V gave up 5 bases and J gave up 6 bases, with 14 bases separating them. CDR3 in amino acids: CASSPTDGGEQYF. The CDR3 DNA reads TGTGCCAGCAGCCCCACCGATGGCGGCGAGCAGTACTTC.

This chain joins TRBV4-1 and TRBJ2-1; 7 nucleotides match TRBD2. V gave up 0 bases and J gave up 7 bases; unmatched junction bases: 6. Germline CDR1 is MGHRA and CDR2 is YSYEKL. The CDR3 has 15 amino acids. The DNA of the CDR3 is TGCGCCAGCAGCCAAGATCCGGGGGGATGGAATGAGCAGTTCTTC. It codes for CASSQDPGGWNEQFF.

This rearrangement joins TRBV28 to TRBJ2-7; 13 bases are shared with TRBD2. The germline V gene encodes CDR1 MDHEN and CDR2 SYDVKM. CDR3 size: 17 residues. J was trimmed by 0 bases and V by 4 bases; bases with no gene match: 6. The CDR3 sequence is CASSSGLAGAHSYEQYF. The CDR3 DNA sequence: TGTGCCAGCAGTTCCGGACTAGCGGGAGCTCACTCCTACGAGCAGTACTTC.

CDR3 in amino acids: CASSLDSGGFQFF. CDR3 nucleotides: TGCGCCAGCAGCTTGGATAGCGGGGGTTTTCAGTTCTTC. The chain uses TRBV5-1 and TRBJ2-1, with 9 nucleotides matching TRBD2. The CDR3 runs 13 residues. Looked up from germline, CDR1 is SGHRS and CDR2 is YFSETQ. The ends lost 0 bases at V and 13 bases at J; junction bases unmatched: 5.

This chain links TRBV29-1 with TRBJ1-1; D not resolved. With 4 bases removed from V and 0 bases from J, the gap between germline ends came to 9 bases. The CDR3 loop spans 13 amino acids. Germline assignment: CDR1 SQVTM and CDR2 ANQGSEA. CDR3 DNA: TGCAGCGTTGCGCGGCAGCTGAACACTGAAGCTTTCTTT. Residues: CSVARQLNTEAFF.

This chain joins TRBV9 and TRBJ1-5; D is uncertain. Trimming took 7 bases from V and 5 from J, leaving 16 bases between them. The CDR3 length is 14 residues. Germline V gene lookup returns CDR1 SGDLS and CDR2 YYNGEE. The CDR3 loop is CASAPGGQHQPQHF. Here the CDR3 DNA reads TGTGCCAGCGCCCCTGGAGGGCAACATCAGCCCCAGCATTTT.

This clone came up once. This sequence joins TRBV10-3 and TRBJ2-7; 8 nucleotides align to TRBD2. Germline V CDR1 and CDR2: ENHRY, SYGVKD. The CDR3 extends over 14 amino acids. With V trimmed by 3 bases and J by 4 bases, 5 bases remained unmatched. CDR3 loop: CAISERGGTYEQYF. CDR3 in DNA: TGTGCCATCAGTGAACGGGGGGGAACTTACGAGCAGTACTTC.

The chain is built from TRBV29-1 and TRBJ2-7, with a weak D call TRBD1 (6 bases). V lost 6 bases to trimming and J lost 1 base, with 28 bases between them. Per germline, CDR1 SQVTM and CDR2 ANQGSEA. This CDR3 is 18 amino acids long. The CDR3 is CSVTLPPRTDRGSYEQYF. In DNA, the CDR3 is TGCAGCGTCACCTTGCCCCCCCGGACAGACAGAGGGTCCTACGAGCAGTACTTC.

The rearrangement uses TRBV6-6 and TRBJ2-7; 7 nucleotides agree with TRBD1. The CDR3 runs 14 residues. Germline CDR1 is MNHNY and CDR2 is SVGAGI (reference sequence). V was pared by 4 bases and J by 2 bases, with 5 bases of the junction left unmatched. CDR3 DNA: TGTGCCAGCAGTTCCCGGGACAGTCCCTACGAGCAGTACTTC. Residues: CASSSRDSPYEQYF.

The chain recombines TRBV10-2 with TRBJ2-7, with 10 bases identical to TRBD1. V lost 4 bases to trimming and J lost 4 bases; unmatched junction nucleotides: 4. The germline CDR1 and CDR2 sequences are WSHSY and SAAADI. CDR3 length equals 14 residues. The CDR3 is CASSGDRGHYEQYF. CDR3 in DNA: TGCGCCAGCAGTGGGGACAGGGGACATTACGAGCAGTACTTC.

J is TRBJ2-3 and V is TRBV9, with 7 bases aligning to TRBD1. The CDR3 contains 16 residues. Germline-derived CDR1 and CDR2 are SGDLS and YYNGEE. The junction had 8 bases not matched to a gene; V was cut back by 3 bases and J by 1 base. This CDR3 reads CASSALGTDGTDTQYF. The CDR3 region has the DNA TGTGCCAGCAGCGCCTTAGGGACAGATGGCACAGATACGCAGTATTTT.

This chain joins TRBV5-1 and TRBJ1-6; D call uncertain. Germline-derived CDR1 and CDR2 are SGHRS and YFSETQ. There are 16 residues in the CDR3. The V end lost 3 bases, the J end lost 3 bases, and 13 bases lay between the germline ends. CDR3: CASSWLGRDYNSPLHF. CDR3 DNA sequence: TGCGCCAGCAGCTGGCTTGGACGGGACTATAATTCACCCCTCCACTTT.

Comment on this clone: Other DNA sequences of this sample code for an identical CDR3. CDR3 residues: CASSLGQGSYNEQFF. In DNA, the CDR3 is TGCGCCAGCAGCTTGGGACAGGGGTCCTACAATGAGCAGTTCTTC. V usage is TRBV5-1 and J usage is TRBJ2-1; TRBD1 matches 8 bases. The CDR3 covers 15 residues. V lost 0 bases to trimming and J lost 1 base; unmatched junction nucleotides: 0. Germline CDR1 reads SGHRS; CDR2 reads YFSETQ.

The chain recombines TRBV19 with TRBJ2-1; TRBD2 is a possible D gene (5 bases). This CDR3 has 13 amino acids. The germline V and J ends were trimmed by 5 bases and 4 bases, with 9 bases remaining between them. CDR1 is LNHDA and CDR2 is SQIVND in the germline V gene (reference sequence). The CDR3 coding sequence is TGTGCCAGTAGTGTTCTAGCATACAATGAGCAGTTCTTC. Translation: CASSVLAYNEQFF.

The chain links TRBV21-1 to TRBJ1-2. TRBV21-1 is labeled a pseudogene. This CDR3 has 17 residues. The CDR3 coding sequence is TGTGCCAGCAGCGTGAGGGTAGGCTACAGAAAGACCTATGGCTACACCTTC. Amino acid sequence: CASSVRVGYRKTYGYTF.

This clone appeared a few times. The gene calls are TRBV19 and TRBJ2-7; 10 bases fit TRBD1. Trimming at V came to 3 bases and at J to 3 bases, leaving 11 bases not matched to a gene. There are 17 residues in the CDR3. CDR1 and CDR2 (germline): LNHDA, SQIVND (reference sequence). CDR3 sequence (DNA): TGTGCCAGTAGTATCACCGGGACAGGGGATTTGGGCTACGAGCAGTACTTC. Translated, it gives CASSITGTGDLGYEQYF.

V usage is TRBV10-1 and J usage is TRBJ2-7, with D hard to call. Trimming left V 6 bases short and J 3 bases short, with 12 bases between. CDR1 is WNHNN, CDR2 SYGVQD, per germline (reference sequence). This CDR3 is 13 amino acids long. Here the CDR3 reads CASRPGLNYEQYF. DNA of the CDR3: TGCGCCAGCAGACCGGGTCTCAACTACGAGCAGTACTTC.

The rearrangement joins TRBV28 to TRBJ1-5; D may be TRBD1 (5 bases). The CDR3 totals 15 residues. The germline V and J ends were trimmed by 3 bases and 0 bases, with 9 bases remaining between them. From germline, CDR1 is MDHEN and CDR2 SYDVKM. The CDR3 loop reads CASSLVTASNQPQHF. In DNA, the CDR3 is TGTGCCAGCAGTTTGGTGACAGCTAGCAATCAGCCCCAGCATTTT.

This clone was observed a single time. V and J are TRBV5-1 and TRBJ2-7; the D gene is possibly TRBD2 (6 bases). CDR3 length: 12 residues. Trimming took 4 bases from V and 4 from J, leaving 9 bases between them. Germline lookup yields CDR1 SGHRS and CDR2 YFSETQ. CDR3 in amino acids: CASSPAGYEQYF. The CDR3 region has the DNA TGCGCCAGCAGCCCTGCGGGGTACGAGCAGTACTTC.

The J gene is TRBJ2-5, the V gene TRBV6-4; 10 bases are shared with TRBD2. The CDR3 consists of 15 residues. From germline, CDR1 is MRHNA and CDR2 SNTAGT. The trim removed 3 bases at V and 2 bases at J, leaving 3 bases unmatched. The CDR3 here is CASSELAGTQETQYF. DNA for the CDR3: TGTGCCAGCAGTGAACTAGCGGGAACACAAGAGACCCAGTACTTC.

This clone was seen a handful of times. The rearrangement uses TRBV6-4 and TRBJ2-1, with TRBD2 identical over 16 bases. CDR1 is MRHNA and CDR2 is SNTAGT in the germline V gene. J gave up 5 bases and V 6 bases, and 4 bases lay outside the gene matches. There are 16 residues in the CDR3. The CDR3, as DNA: TGTGCCAGCAGCAAGGGGACTAGCGGGGGGGACAATGAGCAGTTCTTC. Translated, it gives CASSKGTSGGDNEQFF.

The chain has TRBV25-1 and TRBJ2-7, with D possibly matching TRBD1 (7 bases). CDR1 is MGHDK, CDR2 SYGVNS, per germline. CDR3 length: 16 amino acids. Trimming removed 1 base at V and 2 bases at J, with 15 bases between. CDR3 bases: TGTGCCAGCAGTGAATCAGGCAGGGGGGTACCCTACGAGCAGTACTTC. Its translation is CASSESGRGVPYEQYF.